This T cell receptor (beta chain) was found in a study of cytomegalovirus exposure and HLA in healthy donors. Study-level background: Earlier work reported 110 million or so unique TCR beta sequences from about 180 million T cells.

As concerns this clone: The antigen remains undetermined.

Overall study findings and caveats: In a later analysis, a missense DCLRE1C variant was linked to TCR beta V- and J-gene trimming. Accurate HLA-A and HLA-B prediction from TCR beta sequences was reported for most subjects.

Researchers ran the PCR with 60 Vbeta and 13 Jbeta primers. Sequencing used immunoSEQ multiplex PCR; TCRdb keeps in-frame clones, though not all of them. The repertoire has roughly 56,000 clones, more than 75% of them found once; the top ten carry about 1.5%. The sequencing sample was made of PBMCs. This receptor was identified in a man younger than 35 in good health and CMV-seronegative.

CDR3 DNA: TGCGCCAGCAGCCAAGTGCGCGGGGGGGCCCCACAAGAGACCCAGTACTTC. Translated, it gives CASSQVRGGAPQETQYF. The chain links TRBV4-1 to TRBJ2-5; 9 bases map to TRBD2. After removal of 1 base from V and 2 bases from J, the junction contained 8 bases not matched to a gene. There are 17 residues in the CDR3. Germline-derived CDR1 and CDR2 are MGHRA and YSYEKL.